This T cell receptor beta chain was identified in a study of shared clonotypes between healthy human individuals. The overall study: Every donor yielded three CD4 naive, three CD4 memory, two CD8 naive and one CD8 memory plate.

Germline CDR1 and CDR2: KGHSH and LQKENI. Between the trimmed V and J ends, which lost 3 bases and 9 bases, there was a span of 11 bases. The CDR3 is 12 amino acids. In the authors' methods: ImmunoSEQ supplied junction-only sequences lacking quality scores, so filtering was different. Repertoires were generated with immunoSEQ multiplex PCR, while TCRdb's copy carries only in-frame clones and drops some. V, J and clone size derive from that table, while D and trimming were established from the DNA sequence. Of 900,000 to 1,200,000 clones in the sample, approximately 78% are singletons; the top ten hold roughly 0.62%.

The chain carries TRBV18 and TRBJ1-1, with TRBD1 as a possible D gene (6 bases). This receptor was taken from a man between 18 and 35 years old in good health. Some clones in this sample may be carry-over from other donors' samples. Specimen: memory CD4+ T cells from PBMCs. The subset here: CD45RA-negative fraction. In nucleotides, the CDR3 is TGTGCCAGCTCACCTGGGACAACCCAAGCTTTCTTT. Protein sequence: CASSPGTTQAFF.